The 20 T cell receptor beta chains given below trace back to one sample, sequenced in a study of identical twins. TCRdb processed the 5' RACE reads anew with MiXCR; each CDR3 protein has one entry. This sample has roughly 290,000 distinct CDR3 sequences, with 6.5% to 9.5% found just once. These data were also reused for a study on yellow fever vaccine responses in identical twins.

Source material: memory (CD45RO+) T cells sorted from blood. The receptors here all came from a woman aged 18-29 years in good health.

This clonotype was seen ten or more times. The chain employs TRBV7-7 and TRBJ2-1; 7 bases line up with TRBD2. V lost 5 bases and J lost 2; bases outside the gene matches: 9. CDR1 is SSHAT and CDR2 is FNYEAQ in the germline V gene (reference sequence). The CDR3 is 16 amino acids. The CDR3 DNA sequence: TGTGCCAGCAGCCCGGGTGGACTAGAAGCCTACAATGAGCAGTTCTTC. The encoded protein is CASSPGGLEAYNEQFF. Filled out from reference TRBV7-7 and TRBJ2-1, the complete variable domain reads GAGVSQSPRYKVTKRGQDVTLRCDPISSHATLYWYQQALGQGPEFLTYFNYEAQPDKSGLPSDRFSAERPEGSISTLTIQRTEQRDSAMYRCASSPGGLEAYNEQFFGPGTRLTVL.

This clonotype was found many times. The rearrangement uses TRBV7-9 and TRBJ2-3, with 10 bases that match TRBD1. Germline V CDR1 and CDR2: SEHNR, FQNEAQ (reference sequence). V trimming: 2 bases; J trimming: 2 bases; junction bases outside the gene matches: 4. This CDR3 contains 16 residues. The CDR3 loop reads CASSLTGTGVTDTQYF. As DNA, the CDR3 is TGTGCCAGCAGCTTAACCGGGACAGGGGTCACAGATACGCAGTATTTT.

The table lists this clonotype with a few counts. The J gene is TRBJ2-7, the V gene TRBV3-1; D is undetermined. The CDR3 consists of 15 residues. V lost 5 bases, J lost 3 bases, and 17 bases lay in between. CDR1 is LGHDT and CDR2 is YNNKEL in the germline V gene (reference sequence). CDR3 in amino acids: CASSSRAALNYEQYF. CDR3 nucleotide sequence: TGTGCCAGCAGCAGTAGGGCAGCCCTCAACTACGAGCAGTACTTC.

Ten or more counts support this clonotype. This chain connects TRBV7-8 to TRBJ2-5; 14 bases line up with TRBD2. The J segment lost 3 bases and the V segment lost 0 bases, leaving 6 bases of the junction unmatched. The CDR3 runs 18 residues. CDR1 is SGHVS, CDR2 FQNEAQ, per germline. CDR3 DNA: TGTGCCAGCAGCTTAGCTCGCGGACTAGCGGGGGGAAAAGAGACCCAGTACTTC. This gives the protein CASSLARGLAGGKETQYF. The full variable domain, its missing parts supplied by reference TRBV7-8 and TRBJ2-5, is GAGVSQSPRYKVAKRGQDVALRCDPISGHVSLFWYQQALGQGPEFLTYFQNEAQLDKSGLPSDRFFAERPEGSVSTLKIQRTQQEDSAVYLCASSLARGLAGGKETQYFGPGTRLLVL.

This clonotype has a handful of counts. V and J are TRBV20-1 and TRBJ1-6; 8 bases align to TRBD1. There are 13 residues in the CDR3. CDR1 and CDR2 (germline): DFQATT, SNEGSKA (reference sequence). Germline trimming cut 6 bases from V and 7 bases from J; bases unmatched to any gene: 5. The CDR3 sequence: CSATDRENSPLHF. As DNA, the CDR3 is TGCAGTGCCACGGACAGGGAGAATTCACCCCTCCACTTT.

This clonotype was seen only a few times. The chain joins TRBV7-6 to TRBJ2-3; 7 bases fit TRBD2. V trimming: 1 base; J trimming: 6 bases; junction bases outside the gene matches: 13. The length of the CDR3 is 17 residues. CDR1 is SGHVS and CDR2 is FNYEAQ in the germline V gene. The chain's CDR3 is CASSLVRPGRAMDTQYF. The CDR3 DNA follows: TGTGCCAGCAGCTTAGTCCGGCCGGGGAGGGCCATGGATACGCAGTATTTT.

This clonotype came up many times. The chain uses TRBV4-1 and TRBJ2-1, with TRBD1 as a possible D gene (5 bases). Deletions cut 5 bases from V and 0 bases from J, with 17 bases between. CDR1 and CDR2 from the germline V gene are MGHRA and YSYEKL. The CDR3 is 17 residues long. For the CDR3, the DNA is TGCGCCAGCAGCAGACAGATGCAGGGAAGCTCCTACAATGAGCAGTTCTTC. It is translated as CASSRQMQGSSYNEQFF.

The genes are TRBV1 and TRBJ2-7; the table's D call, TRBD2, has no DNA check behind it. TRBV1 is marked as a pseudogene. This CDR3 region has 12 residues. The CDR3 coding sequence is TGCACCAGCAGCCAATCTAGCGGGGGGGCTCACGTC. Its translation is CTSSQSSGGAHV.

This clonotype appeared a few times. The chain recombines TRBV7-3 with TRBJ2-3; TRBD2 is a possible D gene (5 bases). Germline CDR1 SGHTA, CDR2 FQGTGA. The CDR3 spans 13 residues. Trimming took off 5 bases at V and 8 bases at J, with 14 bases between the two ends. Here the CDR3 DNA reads TGTGCCAGCAGCCAAGGTCGTGAGGGTACGCAGTATTTT. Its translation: CASSQGREGTQYF.

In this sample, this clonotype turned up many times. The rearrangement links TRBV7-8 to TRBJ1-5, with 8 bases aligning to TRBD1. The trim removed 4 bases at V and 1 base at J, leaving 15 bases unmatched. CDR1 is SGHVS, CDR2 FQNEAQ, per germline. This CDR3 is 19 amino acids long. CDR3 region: CASSSPHRGEGRSNQPQHF. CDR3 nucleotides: TGTGCCAGCAGCTCCCCGCACAGGGGGGAGGGACGAAGCAATCAGCCCCAGCATTTT.

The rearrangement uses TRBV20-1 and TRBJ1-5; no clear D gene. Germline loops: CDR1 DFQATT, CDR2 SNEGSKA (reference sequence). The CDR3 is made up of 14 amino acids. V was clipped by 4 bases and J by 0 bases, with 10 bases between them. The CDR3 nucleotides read TGCAGTGCTACAGACGGGAATAGCAATCAGCCCCAGCATTTT. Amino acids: CSATDGNSNQPQHF.

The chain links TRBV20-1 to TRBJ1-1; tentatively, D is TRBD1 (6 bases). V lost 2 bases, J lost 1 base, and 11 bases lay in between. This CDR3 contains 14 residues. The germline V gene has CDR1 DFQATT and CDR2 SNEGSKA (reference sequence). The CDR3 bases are TGCAGTGCTAGAAAGGGACAAGGGAACACTGAAGCTTTCTTT. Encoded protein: CSARKGQGNTEAFF.

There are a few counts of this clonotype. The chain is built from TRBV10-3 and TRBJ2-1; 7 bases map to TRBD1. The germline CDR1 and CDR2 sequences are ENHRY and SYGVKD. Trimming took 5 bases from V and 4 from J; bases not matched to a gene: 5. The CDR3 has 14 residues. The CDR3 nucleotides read TGTGCCATCAGTAAGGGGGACAGATACAATGAGCAGTTCTTC. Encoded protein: CAISKGDRYNEQFF.

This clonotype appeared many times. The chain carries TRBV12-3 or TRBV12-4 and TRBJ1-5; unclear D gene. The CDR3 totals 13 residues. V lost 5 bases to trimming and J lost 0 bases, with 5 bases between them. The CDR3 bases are TGTGCCAGCAGTGGGTATAGCAATCAGCCCCAGCATTTT. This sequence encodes CASSGYSNQPQHF.

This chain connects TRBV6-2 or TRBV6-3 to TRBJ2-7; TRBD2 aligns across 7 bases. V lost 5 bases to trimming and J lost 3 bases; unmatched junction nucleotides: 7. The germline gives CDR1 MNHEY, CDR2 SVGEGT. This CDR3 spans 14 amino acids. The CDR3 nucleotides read TGTGCCAGCAGTAAGGCGGCTAGCGGCTACGAGCAGTACTTC. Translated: CASSKAASGYEQYF.

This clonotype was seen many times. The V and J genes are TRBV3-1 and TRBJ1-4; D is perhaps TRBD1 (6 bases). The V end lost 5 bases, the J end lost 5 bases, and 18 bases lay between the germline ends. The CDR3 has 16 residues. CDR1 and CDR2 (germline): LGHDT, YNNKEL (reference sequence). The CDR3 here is CASSARDRRPNEKLFF. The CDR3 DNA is TGTGCCAGCAGCGCACGCGACAGGAGGCCGAATGAAAAACTGTTTTTT.

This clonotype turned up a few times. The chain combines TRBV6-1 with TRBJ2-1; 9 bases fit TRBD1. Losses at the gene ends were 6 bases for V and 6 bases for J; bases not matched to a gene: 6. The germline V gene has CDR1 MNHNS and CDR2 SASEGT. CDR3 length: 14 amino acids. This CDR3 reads CASRGTGFGNEQFF. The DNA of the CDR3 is TGTGCCAGCAGAGGGACAGGGTTCGGCAATGAGCAGTTCTTC.

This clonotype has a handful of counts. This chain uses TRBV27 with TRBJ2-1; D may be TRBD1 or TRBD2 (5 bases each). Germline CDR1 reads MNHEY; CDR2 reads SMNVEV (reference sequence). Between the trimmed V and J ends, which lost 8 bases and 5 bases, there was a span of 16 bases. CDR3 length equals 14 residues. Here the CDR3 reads CASRRRGQNNEQFF. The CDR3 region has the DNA TGTGCCAGCCGGCGACGGGGCCAAAACAATGAGCAGTTCTTC.

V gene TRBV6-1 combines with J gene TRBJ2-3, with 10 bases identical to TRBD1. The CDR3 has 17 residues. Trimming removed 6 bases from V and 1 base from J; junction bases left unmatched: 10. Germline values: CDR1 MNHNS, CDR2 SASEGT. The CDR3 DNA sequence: TGTGCCAGCAGACATCGGACAGGGGGTGTAGGCACAGATACGCAGTATTTT. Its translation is CASRHRTGGVGTDTQYF.

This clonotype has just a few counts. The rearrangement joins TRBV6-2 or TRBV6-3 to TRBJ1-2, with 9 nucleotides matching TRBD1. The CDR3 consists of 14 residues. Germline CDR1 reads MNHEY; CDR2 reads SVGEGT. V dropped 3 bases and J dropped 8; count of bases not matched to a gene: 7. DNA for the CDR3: TGTGCCAGCAGTTATGGGACAGGGCCTAGCGGCTACACCTTC. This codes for CASSYGTGPSGYTF.